The source of this T cell receptor (beta chain) is a study of blood T cell repertoires in COVID-19. Study summary: Acute and convalescent COVID-19 specimens originated in the United States, Italy and Spain.

Here immunoSEQ multiplex PCR was the method, and the copy in TCRdb shows in-frame clones only, minus some. This repertoire shows some 190,000 clones, around 84% found once; its top ten account for 20%. Trimming left V 8 bases short and J 7 bases short, with 18 bases between. This CDR3 has 13 residues. CDR1 SQVTM and CDR2 ANQGSEA come from the germline V gene. The sequenced sample consisted of peripheral blood. This TCR was recovered from a human donor in a cohort sampled during active COVID-19. The V and J genes are TRBV29-1 and TRBJ2-1; the D gene is possibly TRBD2 (6 bases). Here the CDR3 DNA reads TGCAGCCCTAGACCCTTGACTAGTAATGAGCAGTTCTTC. It codes for CSPRPLTSNEQFF.